The 15 T cell receptor beta chains presented below share a single source sample, sequenced in a study of control samples from healthy donors and cancer patients. Clones were sequenced by immunoSEQ multiplex PCR, and TCRdb holds only the in-frame ones, with some missing. The sample shows about 180,000 clones, about 92% of them seen only once. The material sequenced was blood. The receptors here all came from a man aged 25 to 40 in good health.

This chain connects TRBV19 to TRBJ1-1, with TRBD1 matching over 10 bases. This CDR3 has 15 amino acids. Germline V gives CDR1 LNHDA, CDR2 SQIVND (reference sequence). V shed 7 bases and J 0 bases; nucleotides not matched to a gene: 5. CDR3 nucleotide sequence: TGTGCCAGTACCGTGGGACAGGGGTTGAACACTGAAGCTTTCTTT. Protein product: CASTVGQGLNTEAFF.

The chain employs TRBV7-8 and TRBJ2-3; D perhaps matches TRBD2 (6 bases). This CDR3 is 17 amino acids long. Germline V gene data show CDR1 as SGHVS and CDR2 as FQNEAQ. The V and J ends lost 5 bases and 2 bases respectively, with 20 bases between them. CDR3 sequence: CASSRRRGGAITDTQYF. The CDR3 DNA reads as TGTGCCAGCAGCCGCAGACGAGGCGGGGCTATCACAGATACGCAGTATTTT.

This clone was observed a single time. The rearrangement links TRBV2 to TRBJ1-1, with TRBD1 matching 11 bases. V gave up 6 bases and J gave up 0 bases; unmatched junction bases: 6. Germline V gene sequence: CDR1 SNHLY, CDR2 FYNNEI. The CDR3 contains 16 residues. This CDR3 is CASRPGTGGMNTEAFF. CDR3 in DNA: TGTGCCAGCAGGCCCGGGACAGGGGGAATGAACACTGAAGCTTTCTTT.

The rearrangement uses TRBV9 and TRBJ2-5, with 11 nucleotides matching TRBD2. Germline loops: CDR1 SGDLS, CDR2 YYNGEE. The junction had 3 bases not matched to a gene; V was cut back by 0 bases and J by 2 bases. The CDR3 extends over 16 amino acids. In nucleotides, the CDR3 is TGTGCCAGCAGCGTAGAGGGGACTAGCGGACAAGAGACCCAGTACTTC. Its translation is CASSVEGTSGQETQYF.

The chain has TRBV6-2 or TRBV6-3 and TRBJ2-1; 8 bases agree with TRBD1. The CDR3 is 15 amino acids. V shed 5 bases and J 4 bases; nucleotides not matched to a gene: 7. The germline CDR1 and CDR2 sequences are MNHEY and SVGEGT. CDR3 sequence (DNA): TGTGCCAGCAGTACCGGACAGGGAATTTACAATGAGCAGTTCTTC. Encoded protein: CASSTGQGIYNEQFF.

The chain links TRBV19 to TRBJ1-1, with a tentative D call TRBD1 (6 bases). The CDR3 loop spans 19 amino acids. V shed 9 bases and J shed 4 bases, with 33 bases lying between them. The germline gives CDR1 LNHDA, CDR2 SQIVND (reference sequence). CDR3 sequence (DNA): TGTGCCAGCACGAGAAGTTCGGGACTTTGGGGGCAGGGGAGCACTGAAGCTTTCTTT. Translating gives CASTRSSGLWGQGSTEAFF.

The CDR3 DNA reads TGTGCCAGCTCGAGCGGGGTGGCTTTCTTT. Its protein is CASSSGVAFF. The rearrangement uses TRBV5-5 and TRBJ1-1; D gene ambiguous. Trimming removed 7 bases from V and 11 bases from J, with 12 bases in between. CDR1 is SGHKS, CDR2 YYEKEE, per germline (reference sequence). The CDR3 runs to 10 residues.

The chain has TRBV3-1 (or the pseudogene TRBV3-2) and TRBJ1-1; D is ambiguous. V dropped 8 bases and J dropped 1 base, with 14 bases sitting between them. This CDR3 has 14 amino acids. Germline V CDR1 and CDR2: LGHDT, YNNKEL (reference sequence). The CDR3 nucleotides read TGTGCCAGCGTCCGGGCAGGTTCGAACACTGAAGCTTTCTTT. Translated, it gives CASVRAGSNTEAFF.

This clone occurred many times. V usage is TRBV6-1 and J usage is TRBJ1-1, with 8 nucleotides matching TRBD1. Germline CDR1 reads MNHNS; CDR2 reads SASEGT. Trimming removed 0 bases from V and 6 bases from J; junction bases left unmatched: 6. The CDR3 covers 15 residues. The CDR3 reads CASSEALDRAAEAFF. CDR3 nucleotides: TGTGCCAGCAGTGAAGCTTTGGACAGGGCGGCTGAAGCTTTCTTT.

The V gene is TRBV7-2, the J gene TRBJ1-1; no firm D call. This CDR3 contains 13 residues. CDR1 is SGHTA and CDR2 is FQGNSA in the germline V gene. Trimming took 1 base from V and 3 from J, leaving 6 bases between them. The chain's CDR3 is CASSLEPYTEAFF. Here the CDR3 DNA reads TGTGCCAGCAGCTTAGAGCCTTACACTGAAGCTTTCTTT.

The chain employs TRBV7-9 and TRBJ2-1; D perhaps matches TRBD2 (7 bases). V was pared by 2 bases and J by 0 bases, with 8 bases between. CDR3 length: 15 residues. Per germline, CDR1 SEHNR and CDR2 FQNEAQ (reference sequence). The CDR3 spells CASSLRGGSYNEQFF. The DNA for the CDR3 is TGTGCCAGCAGCTTAAGGGGGGGCTCCTACAATGAGCAGTTCTTC. The full variable domain, with the rest looked up from reference TRBV7-9 and TRBJ2-1, is DTGVSQNPRHKITKRGQNVTFRCDPISEHNRLYWYRQTLGQGPEFLTYFQNEAQLEKSRLLSDRFSAERPKGSFSTLEIQRTEQGDSAMYLCASSLRGGSYNEQFFGPGTRLTVL.

V gene TRBV10-2 combines with J gene TRBJ2-7; 7 bases line up with TRBD2. The CDR3 is made up of 14 amino acids. Germline values: CDR1 WSHSY, CDR2 SAAADI. V was clipped by 3 bases and J by 5 bases; unmatched bases: 7. DNA of the CDR3: TGCGCCAGCAGTGACGCCAGCGGGGCCGACGAGCAGTACTTC. Its protein is CASSDASGADEQYF.

V and J are TRBV7-2 and TRBJ1-2; D remains unclear. CDR1 is SGHTA, CDR2 FQGNSA, per germline. Deletions cut 1 base from V and 4 bases from J, with 7 bases between. The CDR3 contains 13 residues. The CDR3 protein is CASSLGRFYGYTF. CDR3 bases: TGTGCCAGCAGCTTAGGCCGGTTCTATGGCTACACCTTC. The complete variable domain, with remaining parts taken from reference TRBV7-2 and TRBJ1-2, reads GAGVSQSPSNKVTEKGKDVELRCDPISGHTALYWYRQSLGQGLEFLIYFQGNSAPDKSGLPSDRFSAERTGGSVSTLTIQRTQQEDSAVYLCASSLGRFYGYTFGSGTRLTVV.

J is TRBJ2-2 and V is TRBV5-4; 7 nucleotides agree with TRBD1. Germline trimming cut 0 bases from V and 6 bases from J; bases unmatched to any gene: 5. From germline, CDR1 is SGHNT and CDR2 YYREEE (reference sequence). The CDR3 has 15 residues. This CDR3 reads CASSLETGIPGELFF. CDR3 nucleotide sequence: TGTGCCAGCAGCTTGGAGACAGGGATCCCCGGGGAGCTGTTTTTT.

The rearrangement links TRBV2 to TRBJ1-5, with D possibly TRBD1 on 5 matching bases. V gave up 7 bases and J gave up 6 bases, with 13 bases separating them. Germline V lookup: CDR1 SNHLY, CDR2 FYNNEI. The CDR3 runs 13 residues. CDR3 protein: CASTWGRGQPQHF. The CDR3, as DNA: TGTGCCAGCACATGGGGTAGGGGTCAGCCCCAGCATTTT. Using reference TRBV2 and TRBJ1-5 for the parts outside the CDR3, the full variable domain is EPEVTQTPSHQVTQMGQEVILRCVPISNHLYFYWYRQILGQKVEFLVSFYNNEISEKSEIFDDQFSVERPDGSNFTLKIRSTKLEDSAMYFCASTWGRGQPQHFGDGTRLSIL.